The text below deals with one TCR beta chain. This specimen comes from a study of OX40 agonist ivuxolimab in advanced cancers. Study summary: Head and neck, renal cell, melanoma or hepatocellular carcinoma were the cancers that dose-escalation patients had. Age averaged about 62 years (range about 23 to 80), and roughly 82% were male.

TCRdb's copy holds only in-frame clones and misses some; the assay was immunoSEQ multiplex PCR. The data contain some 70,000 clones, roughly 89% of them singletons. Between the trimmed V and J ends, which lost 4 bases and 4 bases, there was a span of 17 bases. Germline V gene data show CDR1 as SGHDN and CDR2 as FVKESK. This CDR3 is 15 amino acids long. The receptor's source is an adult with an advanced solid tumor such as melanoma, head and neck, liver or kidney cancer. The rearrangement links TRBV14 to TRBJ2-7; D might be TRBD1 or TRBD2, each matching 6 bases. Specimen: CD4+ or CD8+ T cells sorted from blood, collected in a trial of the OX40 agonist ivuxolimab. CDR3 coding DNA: TGTGCCAGCAGCCCCCGAGGCAGGGGAGGATACGAGCAGTACTTC. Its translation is CASSPRGRGGYEQYF.